These T cell receptor beta chains were read from a single sample in a study of blood T cells in healthy people across ages. TCRdb passed the 5' RACE reads through MiXCR, listing each CDR3 protein once. The table lists approximately 900,000 distinct CDR3 sequences, 25% to 35% of them singletons. These data also featured in a second study, about T cells of mothers and their children.

Material for sequencing was blood. These receptors were obtained from a woman aged 40 to 50 in good health. The CDR3 runs from the conserved cysteine through the conserved F or W. Fields, in order: clone size, V gene, D gene, J gene, CDR3 protein, CDR3 DNA. A D gene is named only where the DNA matches it firmly. Clone size, where shown, is once, few, many, or a class for clones that have expanded.

>few|TRBV4-1|TRBD2|TRBJ2-7
CASSQDYRTSGGFYEQYF
TGCGCCAGCAGCCAGGATTATAGGACTAGCGGGGGGTTCTACGAGCAGTACTTC
>many|TRBV12-3/TRBV12-4|TRBD2|TRBJ2-3
CASSPLSGGTDTQYF
TGTGCCAGCAGTCCCCTGAGCGGGGGGACAGATACGCAGTATTTT
>few|TRBV7-2|NA|TRBJ1-1
CASSLQDSLNTEAFF
TGTGCCAGCAGCTTACAAGACAGCCTGAACACTGAAGCTTTCTTT
>NA|TRBV2|NA|TRBJ1-5
CASRRAGGNQPQHF
TGTGCCAGCAGGAGGGCGGGGGGAAATCAGCCCCAGCATTTT
>few|TRBV7-2|TRBD1|TRBJ2-5
CASSIPTGVETQYF
TGTGCCAGCAGCATACCGACAGGGGTCGAGACCCAGTACTTC
>NA|TRBV4-3|NA|TRBJ1-2
CASSQETLTNYGYTF
TGCGCCAGCAGCCAAGAGACCTTAACTAACTATGGCTACACCTTC
>few|TRBV28|NA|TRBJ1-2
CASSTTGHSNYGYTF
TGTGCCAGCAGTACAACGGGACACTCTAACTATGGCTACACCTTC
>few|TRBV7-9|TRBD2|TRBJ2-3
CASSLELGGGVTDTQYF
TGTGCCAGCAGCTTAGAGCTTGGCGGGGGGGTCACAGATACGCAGTATTTT
>few|TRBV20-1|NA|TRBJ1-2
CSAVGTWYGYTF
TGCAGTGCCGTGGGGACGTGGTATGGCTACACCTTC
>NA|TRBV7-2|NA|TRBJ1-2
CASSSSGRIGGYTF
TGTGCCAGCAGCTCCTCGGGCAGGATAGGAGGCTACACCTTC
>NA|TRBV18|NA|TRBJ2-3
CASSNRTDTQYF
TGTGCCAGCTCAAATCGGACAGATACGCAGTATTTT
>NA|TRBV25-1|TRBD1|TRBJ1-5
CASSGDRQGRPQHF
TGTGCCAGCAGTGGGGACAGGCAGGGGCGGCCCCAGCATTTT
>many|TRBV28|NA|TRBJ2-6
CASSYGQFSGANVLTF
TGTGCCAGCAGTTACGGACAGTTCTCTGGGGCCAACGTCCTGACTTTC
>few|TRBV3-1|NA|TRBJ2-3
CASSQDGPAGASTDTQYF
TGTGCCAGCAGCCAAGACGGGCCCGCAGGGGCTAGCACAGATACGCAGTATTTT
>NA|TRBV2|NA|TRBJ2-1
CASSGGGIEQFF
TGTGCCAGCAGTGGAGGAGGTATTGAGCAGTTCTTC
>many|TRBV7-8|TRBD2|TRBJ2-7
CASSLEPTAGGGYEQYF
TGTGCCAGCAGCTTAGAGCCTACAGCGGGGGGCGGTTACGAGCAGTACTTC
>NA|TRBV20-1|NA|TRBJ2-7
CSSSTTEANPYEQYF
TGCAGTTCCTCTACCACGGAGGCAAATCCCTACGAGCAGTACTTC
>NA|TRBV20-1|NA|TRBJ1-5
CSARLAGDGSNQPQHF
TGCAGTGCTAGACTCGCTGGAGACGGAAGCAATCAGCCCCAGCATTTT
>NA|TRBV5-1|NA|TRBJ2-7
CASSHRELGYEQYF
TGCGCCAGCAGCCACAGGGAGCTGGGGTACGAGCAGTACTTC
>few|TRBV20-1|NA|TRBJ1-1
CSARLTALDTEAFF
TGCAGTGCTAGACTGACAGCGCTAGACACTGAAGCTTTCTTT
>NA|TRBV2|NA|TRBJ2-5
CASSPVQEETQYF
TGTGCCAGCAGTCCGGTACAAGAAGAGACCCAGTACTTC
>NA|TRBV6-2/TRBV6-3|TRBD1|TRBJ2-1
CASSYPDRGRNNEQFF
TGTGCCAGCAGTTACCCGGACAGGGGGCGGAACAATGAGCAGTTCTTC
>few|TRBV2|NA|TRBJ1-1
CASMGVGTEAFF
TGTGCCAGCATGGGGGTAGGGACTGAAGCTTTCTTT
>NA|TRBV3-1|NA|TRBJ2-3
CASSQDWGSPDTQYF
TGTGCCAGCAGCCAAGATTGGGGCTCCCCAGATACGCAGTATTTT
>many|TRBV29-1|NA|TRBJ1-2
CSVEDYRAGYGYTF
TGCAGCGTTGAAGATTACAGGGCTGGCTATGGCTACACCTTC
>NA|TRBV27|TRBD1|TRBJ2-1
CASSLTLTGGRDEQFF
TGTGCCAGCAGTTTAACCCTGACAGGGGGCAGAGATGAGCAGTTCTTC
>many|TRBV3-1|NA|TRBJ2-5
CASSTTGLPQETQYF
TGTGCCAGCAGCACAACGGGACTCCCCCAAGAGACCCAGTACTTC
>NA|TRBV7-3|NA|TRBJ2-7
CASSAGTTDSYEQYF
TGTGCCAGCAGCGCCGGGACAACTGACTCCTACGAGCAGTACTTC
>NA|TRBV29-1|NA|TRBJ1-4
CSVQSATNEKLFF
TGCAGCGTTCAGAGTGCAACTAATGAAAAACTGTTTTTT
>few|TRBV12-3/TRBV12-4|NA|TRBJ1-5
CASSLSSGYSNQPQHF
TGTGCCAGCAGTTTAAGTTCTGGGTATAGCAATCAGCCCCAGCATTTT
>few|TRBV10-3|TRBD1|TRBJ1-5
CAISDPDRGGIQPQHF
TGTGCCATCAGTGACCCCGACAGGGGGGGGATACAGCCCCAGCATTTT
>few|TRBV19|TRBD1|TRBJ1-1
CASSIVPGQGANTEAFF
TGTGCCAGTAGTATAGTCCCGGGACAGGGGGCGAACACTGAAGCTTTCTTT
>few|TRBV14|NA|TRBJ2-3
CASSRISTDTQYF
TGTGCCAGCAGCCGGATTAGCACAGATACGCAGTATTTT
>few|TRBV27|TRBD1|TRBJ1-2
CASSLSAGGYYGYTF
TGTGCCAGCAGTTTATCGGCAGGGGGCTACTATGGCTACACCTTC
>NA|TRBV29-1|NA|TRBJ1-1
CSIDSSRMAFF
TGCAGCATCGACTCGAGTCGTATGGCTTTCTTT
>few|TRBV5-1|NA|TRBJ2-2
CASSPPRTGANTGELFF
TGCGCCAGCAGCCCACCCCGTACGGGGGCTAACACCGGGGAGCTGTTTTTT
>few|TRBV5-1|TRBD2|TRBJ2-5
CASRSMGAGGLQETQYF
TGCGCCAGCAGATCGATGGGGGCGGGGGGTCTACAAGAGACCCAGTACTTC
>few|TRBV20-1|NA|TRBJ2-3
CSAKVPGADTQYF
TGCAGTGCCAAAGTCCCGGGCGCGGATACGCAGTATTTT
>many|TRBV4-1|NA|TRBJ2-3
CASSQGTEQLNTQYF
TGCGCCAGCAGCCAAGGGACGGAACAATTAAATACGCAGTATTTT
>few|TRBV24-1|TRBD1|TRBJ2-1
CATSGIDRVIGNNEQFF
TGTGCCACCAGTGGAATTGACAGGGTAATAGGGAACAATGAGCAGTTCTTC
>few|TRBV3-1|NA|TRBJ2-7
CASSEVPGQRAEQYF
TGTGCCAGCAGCGAAGTACCGGGCCAGAGGGCCGAGCAGTACTTC
>NA|TRBV9|TRBD1|TRBJ1-5
CTSSEGADGNQPQHF
TGTACCAGCAGCGAGGGGGCAGATGGCAATCAGCCCCAGCATTTT
>many|TRBV7-6|TRBD1|TRBJ2-7
CASSGGTGPYEQYF
TGTGCCAGCAGCGGAGGGACAGGTCCATACGAGCAGTACTTC
>NA|TRBV2|NA|TRBJ1-5
CASRLINQPQHF
TGTGCCAGCAGACTGATCAATCAGCCCCAGCATTTT
>NA|TRBV7-2|NA|TRBJ2-4
CASSLVGNSRAKNIQYF
TGTGCCAGCAGCTTAGTGGGGAACAGTAGAGCCAAAAACATTCAGTACTTC
>NA|TRBV4-1|NA|TRBJ1-2
CASSQDRGAAYGYTF
TGCGCCAGCAGCCAAGATCGGGGAGCTGCCTATGGCTACACCTTC
>NA|TRBV28|TRBD1|TRBJ2-5
CASSSRQGKETQYF
TGTGCCAGCAGTTCGAGACAGGGGAAAGAGACCCAGTACTTC
>NA|TRBV12-3/TRBV12-4|NA|TRBJ2-7
CASSLAGGDEQDF
TGTGCCAGCAGTTTAGCCGGAGGGGATGAGCAGGACTTC
>NA|TRBV7-2|NA|TRBJ1-4
CASSLRRRTNEKLFF
TGTGCCAGCAGCTTACGAAGACGGACTAATGAAAAACTGTTTTTT
>many|TRBV29-1|TRBD1|TRBJ2-1
CSVVTGGYEQFF
TGCAGCGTTGTGACAGGGGGGTATGAGCAGTTCTTC
>few|TRBV5-1|NA|TRBJ1-2
CASSLDGDEATYGYTF
TGCGCCAGCAGCTTGGACGGGGACGAAGCTACTTATGGCTACACCTTC
>few|TRBV30|TRBD2|TRBJ2-3
CAWSRGDSGTQYF
TGTGCCTGGAGTCGGGGGGATAGCGGTACGCAGTATTTT
>many|TRBV4-1|NA|TRBJ2-7
CASSQEGRYEQYF
TGCGCCAGCAGCCAAGAAGGCCGCTACGAGCAGTACTTC
>few|TRBV4-3|TRBD2|TRBJ2-1
CANSQDWASGSSYNEQFF
TGCGCCAACAGCCAAGATTGGGCTAGCGGGAGCTCCTACAATGAGCAGTTCTTC
>NA|TRBV29-1|TRBD1|TRBJ2-7
CSVRFETGAVLEQYF
TGCAGCGTTAGGTTTGAGACAGGGGCAGTTCTCGAGCAGTACTTC
>NA|TRBV28|NA|TRBJ2-3
CASSLDGGGRIDTQYF
TGTGCCAGCAGCCTTGATGGGGGGGGGCGGATAGATACGCAGTATTTT
>few|TRBV5-1|NA|TRBJ2-3
CASSLLGQGSKDTQYF
TGCGCCAGCAGCTTGTTGGGGCAGGGAAGCAAAGATACGCAGTATTTT
>few|TRBV2|TRBD1|TRBJ2-7
CASSDQGARCYEQYF
TGTGCCAGCAGTGATCAGGGGGCGCGGTGTTACGAGCAGTACTTC
>NA|TRBV27|NA|TRBJ1-2
CASSSLDRTYGYTF
TGTGCCAGCAGTTCCCTCGACAGGACCTATGGCTACACCTTC